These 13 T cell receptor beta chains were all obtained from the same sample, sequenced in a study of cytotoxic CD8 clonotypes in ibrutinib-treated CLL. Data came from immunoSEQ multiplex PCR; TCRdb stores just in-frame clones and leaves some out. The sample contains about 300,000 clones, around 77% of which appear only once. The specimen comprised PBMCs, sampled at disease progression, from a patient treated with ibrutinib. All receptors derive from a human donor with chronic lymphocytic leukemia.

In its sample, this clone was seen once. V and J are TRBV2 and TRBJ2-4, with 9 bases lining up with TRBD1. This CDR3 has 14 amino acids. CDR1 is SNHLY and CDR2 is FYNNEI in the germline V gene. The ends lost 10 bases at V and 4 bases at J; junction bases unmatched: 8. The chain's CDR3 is CATKPGTGKNIQYF. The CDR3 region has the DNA TGTGCCACCAAACCCGGGACAGGGAAAAACATTCAGTACTTC.

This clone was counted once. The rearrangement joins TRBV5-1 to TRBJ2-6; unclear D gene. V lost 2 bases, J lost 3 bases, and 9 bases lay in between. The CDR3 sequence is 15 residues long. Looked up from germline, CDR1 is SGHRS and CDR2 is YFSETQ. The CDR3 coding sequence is TGCGCCAGCAGCTTATTGGAAAATGGGGCCAACGTCCTGACTTTC. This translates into CASSLLENGANVLTF.

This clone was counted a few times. CDR3 region: CASSGLGTDTQYF. CDR3 bases: TGTGCCAGCAGCGGACTGGGCACAGATACGCAGTATTTT. V and J are TRBV9 and TRBJ2-3; D is undetermined. The CDR3 consists of 13 residues. V shed 3 bases and J shed 1 base, with 6 bases lying between them. From germline, CDR1 is SGDLS and CDR2 YYNGEE.

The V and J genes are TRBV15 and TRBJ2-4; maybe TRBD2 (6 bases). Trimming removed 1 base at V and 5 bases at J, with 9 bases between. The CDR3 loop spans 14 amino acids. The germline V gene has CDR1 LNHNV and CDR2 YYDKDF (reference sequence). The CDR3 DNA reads TGTGCCACCAGCAGAGTTGGCGGGGAAAACATTCAGTACTTC. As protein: CATSRVGGENIQYF.

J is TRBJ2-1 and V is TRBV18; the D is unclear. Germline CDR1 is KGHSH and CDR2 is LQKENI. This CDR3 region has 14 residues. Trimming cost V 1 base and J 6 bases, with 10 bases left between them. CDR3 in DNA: TGTGCCAGCTCACCACAGACCACGACCAATGAGCAGTTCTTC. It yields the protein CASSPQTTTNEQFF.

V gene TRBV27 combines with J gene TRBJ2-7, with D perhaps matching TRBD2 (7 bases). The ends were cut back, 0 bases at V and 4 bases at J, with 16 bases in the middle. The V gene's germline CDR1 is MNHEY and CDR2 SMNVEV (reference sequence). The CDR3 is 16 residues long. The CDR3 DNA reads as TGTGCCAGCAGTTTATCGGGGGCGGGAGCTCCGTACGAGCAGTACTTC. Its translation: CASSLSGAGAPYEQYF.

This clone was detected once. The DNA of the CDR3 is TGTGCCAGCAGCGACCGGGGCCGCTTCCCCTATGGCTACACCTTC. Protein: CASSDRGRFPYGYTF. The chain has TRBV9 and TRBJ1-2, with D perhaps matching TRBD1 (5 bases). Per the germline V gene, CDR1 is SGDLS and CDR2 is YYNGEE. There are 15 residues in the CDR3. Trimming cost V 3 bases and J 4 bases, with 16 bases left between them.

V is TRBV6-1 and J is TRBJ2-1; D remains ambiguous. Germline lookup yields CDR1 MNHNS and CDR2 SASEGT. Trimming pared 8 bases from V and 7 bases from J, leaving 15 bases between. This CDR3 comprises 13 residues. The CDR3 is CASLLVSRNEQFF. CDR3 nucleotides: TGTGCCAGCCTTTTAGTTAGTAGGAATGAGCAGTTCTTC.

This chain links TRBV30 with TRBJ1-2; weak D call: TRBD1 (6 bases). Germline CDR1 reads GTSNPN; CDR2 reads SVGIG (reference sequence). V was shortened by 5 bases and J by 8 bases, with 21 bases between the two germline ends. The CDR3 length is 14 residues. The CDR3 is CAWCMRGHGRGYTF. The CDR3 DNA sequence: TGTGCCTGGTGTATGCGGGGGCACGGCCGCGGCTACACCTTC.

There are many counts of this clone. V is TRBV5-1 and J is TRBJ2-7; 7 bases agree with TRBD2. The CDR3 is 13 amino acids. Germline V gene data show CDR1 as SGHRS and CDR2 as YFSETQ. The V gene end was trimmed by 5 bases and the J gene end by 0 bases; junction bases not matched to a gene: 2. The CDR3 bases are TGCGCCAGCAGTGGGACTAACTCCTACGAGCAGTACTTC. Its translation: CASSGTNSYEQYF.

The CDR3 coding sequence is TGTGCCAGCAGCTTAGAAGGGGGATTCTTGCTGAACAATGAGCAGTTCTTC. It yields the protein CASSLEGGFLLNNEQFF. This chain links TRBV11-2 with TRBJ2-1; TRBD1 might be the D (6 bases). Germline V CDR1 and CDR2: SGHAT, FQNNGV. Trimming shortened V by 0 bases and J by 5 bases, and 17 bases separated the two germline ends. This CDR3 contains 17 residues.

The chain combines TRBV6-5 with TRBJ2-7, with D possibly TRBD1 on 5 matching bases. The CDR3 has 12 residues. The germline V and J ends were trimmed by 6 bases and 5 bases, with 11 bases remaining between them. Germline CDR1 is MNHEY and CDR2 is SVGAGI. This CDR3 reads CASRTGSHEQYF. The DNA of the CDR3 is TGTGCCAGCAGAACAGGTAGCCACGAGCAGTACTTC.

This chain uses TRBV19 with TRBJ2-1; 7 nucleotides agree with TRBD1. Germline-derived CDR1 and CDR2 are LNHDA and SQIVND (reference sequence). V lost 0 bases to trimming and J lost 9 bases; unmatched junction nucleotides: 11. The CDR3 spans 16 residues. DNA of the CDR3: TGTGCCAGTAGTATAGATCCGAGGGGGCTATGGGGTGAGCAGTTCTTC. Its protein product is CASSIDPRGLWGEQFF.